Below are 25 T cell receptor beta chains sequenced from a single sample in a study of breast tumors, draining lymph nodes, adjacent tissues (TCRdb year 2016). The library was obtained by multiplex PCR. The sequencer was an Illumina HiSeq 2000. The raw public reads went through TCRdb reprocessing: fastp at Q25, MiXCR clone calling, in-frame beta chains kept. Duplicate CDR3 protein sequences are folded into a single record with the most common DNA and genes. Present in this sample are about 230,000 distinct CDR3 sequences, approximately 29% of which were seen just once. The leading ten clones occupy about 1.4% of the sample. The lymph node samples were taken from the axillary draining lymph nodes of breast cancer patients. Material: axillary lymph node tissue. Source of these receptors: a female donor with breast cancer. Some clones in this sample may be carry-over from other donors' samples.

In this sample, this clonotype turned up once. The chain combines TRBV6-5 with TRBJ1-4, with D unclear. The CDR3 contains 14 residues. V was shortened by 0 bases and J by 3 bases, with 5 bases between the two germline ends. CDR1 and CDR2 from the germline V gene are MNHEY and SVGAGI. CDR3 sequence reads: CASSYSVANEKLFF. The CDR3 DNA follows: TGTGCCAGCAGTTACTCGGTAGCTAATGAAAAACTGTTTTTT.

The CDR3 sequence: CASSKRSNTGETQYF. The DNA of the CDR3 is TGTGCCAGCAGTAAGCGGTCGAACACCGGGGAGACCCAGTACTTC. This sequence joins TRBV2 and TRBJ2-5, with TRBD2 as a possible D gene (5 bases). CDR1 is SNHLY and CDR2 is FYNNEI in the germline V gene. The ends were cut back, 5 bases at V and 5 bases at J, with 18 bases in the middle. There are 15 residues in the CDR3.

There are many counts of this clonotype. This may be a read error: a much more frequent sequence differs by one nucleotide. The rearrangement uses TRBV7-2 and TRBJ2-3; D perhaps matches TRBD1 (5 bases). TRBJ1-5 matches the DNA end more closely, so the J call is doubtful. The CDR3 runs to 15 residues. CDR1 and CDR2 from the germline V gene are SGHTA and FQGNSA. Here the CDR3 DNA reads TGTGCCAGCAGCTTAGGTGCCGGGACTGGGGATACGCAGCATTTT. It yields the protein CASSLGAGTGDTQHF.

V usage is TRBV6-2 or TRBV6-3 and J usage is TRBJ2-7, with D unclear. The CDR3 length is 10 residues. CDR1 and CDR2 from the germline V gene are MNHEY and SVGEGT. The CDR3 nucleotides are TGTGCAGCAGTTACTCACGAGCAGTACTTC. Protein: CAAVTHEQYF.

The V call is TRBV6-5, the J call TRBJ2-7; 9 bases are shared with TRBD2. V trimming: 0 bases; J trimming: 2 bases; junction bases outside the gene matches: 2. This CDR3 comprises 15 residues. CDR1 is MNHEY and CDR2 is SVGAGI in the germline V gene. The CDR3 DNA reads TGTGCCAGCAGTTACTCCCTAGCGGGAACCTACGAGCAGTACTTC. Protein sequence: CASSYSLAGTYEQYF.

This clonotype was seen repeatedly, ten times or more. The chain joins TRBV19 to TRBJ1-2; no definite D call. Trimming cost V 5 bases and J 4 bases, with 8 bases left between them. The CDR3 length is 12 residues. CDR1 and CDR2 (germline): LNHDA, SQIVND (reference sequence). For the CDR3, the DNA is TGTGCCAGTAGTCCCGGGATCTATGGCTACACCTTC. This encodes CASSPGIYGYTF.

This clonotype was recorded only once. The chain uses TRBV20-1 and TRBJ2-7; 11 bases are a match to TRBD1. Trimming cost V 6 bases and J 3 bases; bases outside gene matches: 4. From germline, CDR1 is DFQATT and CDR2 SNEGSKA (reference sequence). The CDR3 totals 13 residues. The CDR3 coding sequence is TGCAGTGCGTCCGGGACAGGGGGCTACGAGCAGTACTTC. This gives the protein CSASGTGGYEQYF.

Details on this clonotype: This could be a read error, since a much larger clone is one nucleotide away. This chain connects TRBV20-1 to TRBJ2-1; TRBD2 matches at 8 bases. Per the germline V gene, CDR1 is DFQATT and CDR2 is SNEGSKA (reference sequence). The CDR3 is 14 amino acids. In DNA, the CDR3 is TGCAGTGCTATCACTAGCGGACCTTACACTGAGCAGTTCTTC. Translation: CSAITSGPYTEQFF.

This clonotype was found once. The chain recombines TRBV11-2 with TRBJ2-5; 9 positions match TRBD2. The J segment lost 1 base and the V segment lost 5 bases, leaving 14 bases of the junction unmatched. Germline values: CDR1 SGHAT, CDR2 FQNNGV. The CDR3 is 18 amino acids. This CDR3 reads CASSPGLAGLNLQETQYF. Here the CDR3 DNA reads TGTGCCAGCAGCCCGGGGCTAGCGGGGCTGAACCTCCAAGAGACCCAGTACTTC. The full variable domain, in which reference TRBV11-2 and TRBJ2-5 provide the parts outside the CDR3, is EAGVAQSPRYKIIEKRQSVAFWCNPISGHATLYWYQQILGQGPKLLIQFQNNGVVDDSQLPKDRFSAERLKGVDSTLKIQPAKLEDSAVYLCASSPGLAGLNLQETQYFGPGTRLLVL.

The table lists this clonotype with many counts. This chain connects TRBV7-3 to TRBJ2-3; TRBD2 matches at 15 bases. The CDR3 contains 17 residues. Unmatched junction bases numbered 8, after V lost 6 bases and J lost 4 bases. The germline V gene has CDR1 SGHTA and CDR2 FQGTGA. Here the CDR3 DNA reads TGTGCCAGCAGTCGCGGACTAGCGGGAGGGATCCCAGATACGCAGTATTTT. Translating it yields CASSRGLAGGIPDTQYF.

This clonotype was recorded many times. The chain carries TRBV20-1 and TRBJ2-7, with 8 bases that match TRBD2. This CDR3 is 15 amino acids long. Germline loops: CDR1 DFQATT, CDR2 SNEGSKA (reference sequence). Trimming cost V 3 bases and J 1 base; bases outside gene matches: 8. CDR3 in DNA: TGCAGTGCTAGGCCTCCGGGAGGGCGGTCCTACGAGCAGTACTTC. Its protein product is CSARPPGGRSYEQYF.

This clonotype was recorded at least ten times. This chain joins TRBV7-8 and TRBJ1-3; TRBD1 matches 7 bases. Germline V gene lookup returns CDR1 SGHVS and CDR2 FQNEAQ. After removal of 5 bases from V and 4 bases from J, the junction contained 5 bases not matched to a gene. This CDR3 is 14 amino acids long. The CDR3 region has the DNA TGTGCCAGCAGCCGCAGGGGGAGAGGAAACACCATATATTTT. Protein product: CASSRRGRGNTIYF.

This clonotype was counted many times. The CDR3 DNA is TGTGCCAGCACTCAGGGCTATGGCTACACCTTC. The encoded protein is CASTQGYGYTF. The V call is TRBV6-5, the J call TRBJ1-2, with TRBD1 as a possible D gene (5 bases). The ends were cut back, 7 bases at V and 4 bases at J, with 7 bases in the middle. Germline loops: CDR1 MNHEY, CDR2 SVGAGI. The CDR3 is 11 amino acids.

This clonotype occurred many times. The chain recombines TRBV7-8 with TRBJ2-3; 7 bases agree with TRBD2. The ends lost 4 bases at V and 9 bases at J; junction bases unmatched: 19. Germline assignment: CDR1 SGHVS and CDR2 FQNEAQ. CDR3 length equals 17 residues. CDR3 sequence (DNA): TGTGCCAGCAGCTCCCCTCTGGGGGGGAGGGCCAAGCAGACGCAGTATTTT. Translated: CASSSPLGGRAKQTQYF. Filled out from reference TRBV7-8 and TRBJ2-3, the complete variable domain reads GAGVSQSPRYKVAKRGQDVALRCDPISGHVSLFWYQQALGQGPEFLTYFQNEAQLDKSGLPSDRFFAERPEGSVSTLKIQRTQQEDSAVYLCASSSPLGGRAKQTQYFGPGTRLTVL.

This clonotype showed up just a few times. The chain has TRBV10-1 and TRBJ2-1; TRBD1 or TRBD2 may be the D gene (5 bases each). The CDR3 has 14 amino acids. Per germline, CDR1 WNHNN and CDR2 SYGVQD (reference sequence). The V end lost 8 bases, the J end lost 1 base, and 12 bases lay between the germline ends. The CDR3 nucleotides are TGCGCCAGCTGGGGGACGGGATCCTACAATGAGCAGTTCTTC. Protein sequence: CASWGTGSYNEQFF.

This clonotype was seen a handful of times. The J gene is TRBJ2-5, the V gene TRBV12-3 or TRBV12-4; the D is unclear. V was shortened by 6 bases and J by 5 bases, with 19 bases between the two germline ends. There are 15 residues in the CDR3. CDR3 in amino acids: CASSPTGVPRETQYF. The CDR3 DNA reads TGTGCCAGCAGCCCCACCGGAGTCCCTCGGGAGACCCAGTACTTC.

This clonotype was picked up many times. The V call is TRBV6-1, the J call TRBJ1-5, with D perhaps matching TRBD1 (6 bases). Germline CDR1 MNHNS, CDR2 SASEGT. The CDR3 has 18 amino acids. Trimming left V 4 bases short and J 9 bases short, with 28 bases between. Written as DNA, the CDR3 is TGTGCCAGCAGTGTACAGACAGGTGGGCAAGTAATAATCAGGCCCCAGCATTTT. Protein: CASSVQTGGQVIIRPQHF.

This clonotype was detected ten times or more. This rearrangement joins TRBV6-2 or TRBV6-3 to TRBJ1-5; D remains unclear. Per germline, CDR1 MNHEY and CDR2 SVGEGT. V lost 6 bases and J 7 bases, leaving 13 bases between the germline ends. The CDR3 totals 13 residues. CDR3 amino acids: CASRRAGDQPQHF. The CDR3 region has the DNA TGTGCCAGCAGGAGGGCGGGAGACCAGCCCCAGCATTTT.

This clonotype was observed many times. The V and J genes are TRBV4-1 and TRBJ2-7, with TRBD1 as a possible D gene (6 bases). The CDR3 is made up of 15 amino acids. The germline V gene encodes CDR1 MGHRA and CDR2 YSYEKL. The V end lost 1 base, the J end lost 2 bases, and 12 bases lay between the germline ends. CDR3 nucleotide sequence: TGCGCCAGCAGCCAAGCGCTCAGGGGAGCCTACGAGCAGTACTTC. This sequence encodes CASSQALRGAYEQYF.

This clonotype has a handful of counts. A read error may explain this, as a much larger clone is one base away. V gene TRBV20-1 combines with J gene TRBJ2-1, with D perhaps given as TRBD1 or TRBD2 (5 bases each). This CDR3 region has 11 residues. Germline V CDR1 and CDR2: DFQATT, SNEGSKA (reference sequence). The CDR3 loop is CSAETGLEQSF. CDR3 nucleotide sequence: TGCAGTGCTGAAACAGGACTCGAGCAGTCCTTC.

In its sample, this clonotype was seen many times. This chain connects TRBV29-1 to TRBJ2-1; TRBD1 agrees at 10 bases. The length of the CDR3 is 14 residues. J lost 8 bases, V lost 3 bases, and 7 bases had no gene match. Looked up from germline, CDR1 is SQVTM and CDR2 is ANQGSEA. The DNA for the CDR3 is TGCAGCGTTGAGCGGGGGGACAGGGGCGATGAGCAGTTCTTC. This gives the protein CSVERGDRGDEQFF.

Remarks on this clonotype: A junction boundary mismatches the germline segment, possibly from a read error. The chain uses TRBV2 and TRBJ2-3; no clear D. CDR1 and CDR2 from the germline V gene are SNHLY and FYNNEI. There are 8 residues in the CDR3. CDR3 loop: CATGTQYF. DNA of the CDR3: TGTGCCACAGGTACGCAGTATTTT.

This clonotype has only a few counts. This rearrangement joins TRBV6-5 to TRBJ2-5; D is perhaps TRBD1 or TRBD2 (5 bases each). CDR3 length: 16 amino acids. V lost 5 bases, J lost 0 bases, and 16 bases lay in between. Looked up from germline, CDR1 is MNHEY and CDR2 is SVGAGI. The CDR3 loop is CASSHEGRLYQETQYF. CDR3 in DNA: TGTGCCAGCAGTCATGAGGGACGTTTGTACCAAGAGACCCAGTACTTC.

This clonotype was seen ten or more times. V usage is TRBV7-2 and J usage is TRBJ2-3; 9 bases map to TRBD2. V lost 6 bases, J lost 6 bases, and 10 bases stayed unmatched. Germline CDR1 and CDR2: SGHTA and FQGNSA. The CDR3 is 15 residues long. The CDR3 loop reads CASSFSGSGLDTQYF. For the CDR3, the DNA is TGTGCCAGCAGTTTTAGCGGGAGCGGGTTGGATACGCAGTATTTT.

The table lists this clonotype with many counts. The CDR3 region is CAWSGVDTQYF. The CDR3 DNA reads TGTGCCTGGAGTGGAGTGGATACGCAGTATTTT. This chain links TRBV30 with TRBJ2-3, with D unresolved. CDR1 is GTSNPN and CDR2 is SVGIG in the germline V gene (reference sequence). V lost 1 base, J lost 6 bases, and 5 bases lay in between. The CDR3 loop spans 11 amino acids.